The 32 T cell receptor beta chains below come from one sample, sequenced in a study of breast tumors, draining lymph nodes, adjacent tissues. Axillary draining lymph nodes of breast cancer patients supplied the node samples. TCRdb processed the multiplex PCR reads anew with MiXCR; each CDR3 protein has one entry. This sample has over 250,000 distinct CDR3 sequences; 30% to 35% occur once, and the top ten carry around 1.1%. The sequenced material came from axillary lymph node tissue. The receptors shown here come from a female donor with breast cancer. Some clones in this sample may be carry-over from other donors' samples.

This clonotype was detected ten times or more. V usage is TRBV24-1 and J usage is TRBJ2-3; TRBD2 matches at 8 bases. The CDR3 covers 17 residues. The V gene end was trimmed by 3 bases and the J gene end by 0 bases; junction bases not matched to a gene: 7. In germline, CDR1 is KGHDR, CDR2 SFDVKD. CDR3 DNA: TGTGCCACCAGTGATCCCGGACTAGCTCCTAGCACAGATACGCAGTATTTT. Protein sequence: CATSDPGLAPSTDTQYF.

Points on this clonotype: The junction shows a germline mismatch at one end, possibly a read error. The chain is built from TRBV7-2 and TRBJ2-2; the D gene could be TRBD1 or TRBD2 (6 bases each). From germline, CDR1 is SGHTA and CDR2 FQGNSA. The CDR3 totals 10 residues. CDR3 sequence: CASSLEGGIF. The CDR3 nucleotides are TGTGCCAGCAGCTTAGAGGGGGGCATTTTT.

This clonotype occurred a few times. Being one base from a much bigger clone, this may be a read error. Written as DNA, the CDR3 is TGCAGTGCGCCGGGACAGAACTTCTTAACCTACGAGCAGTACTTC. Its translation: CSAPGQNFLTYEQYF. The chain combines TRBV20-1 with TRBJ2-7, with 7 bases aligning to TRBD1. This CDR3 is 15 amino acids long. In germline, CDR1 is DFQATT, CDR2 SNEGSKA (reference sequence). V shed 6 bases and J 2 bases; nucleotides not matched to a gene: 13.

The CDR3 DNA reads as TGCAGTGCTAGAGAGGGGACAGGGGCCCGGAACACTGAAGCTTTCTTT. This sequence encodes CSAREGTGARNTEAFF. The J gene is TRBJ1-1, the V gene TRBV20-1; 10 bases fit TRBD1. V shed 0 bases, J shed 1 base, and the junction held 5 bases outside the gene matches. The CDR3 runs to 16 residues. Germline V gives CDR1 DFQATT, CDR2 SNEGSKA (reference sequence).

A word on this clonotype: This is likely a read error, given that the CDR3 carries no conserved phenylalanine or tryptophan at its end. The J gene is TRBJ1-5, the V gene TRBV12-3 or TRBV12-4, with a tentative D call TRBD1 (6 bases). This CDR3 region has 13 residues. In DNA, the CDR3 is TGTGCCGGCAGTTGGGGGCTGGATCAGCCCCAGCATGTT. Protein sequence: CAGSWGLDQPQHV.

In DNA, the CDR3 is TGTGCCACCAGTGCTGGGACAGGGGAAGGGATCTATGGCTACACCTTC. Protein sequence: CATSAGTGEGIYGYTF. J is TRBJ1-2 and V is TRBV24-1; TRBD1 matches at 10 bases. Germline lookup yields CDR1 KGHDR and CDR2 SFDVKD. The CDR3 is 16 residues long. The ends lost 5 bases at V and 4 bases at J; junction bases unmatched: 9.

V usage is TRBV5-1 and J usage is TRBJ2-2, with 12 bases matching TRBD2. CDR1 is SGHRS and CDR2 is YFSETQ in the germline V gene. The CDR3 totals 16 residues. V was pared by 7 bases and J by 1 base, with 5 bases of the junction left unmatched. The CDR3 region is CASSEGLAGNTGELFF. Here the CDR3 DNA reads TGCGCCAGCTCGGAGGGACTAGCGGGGAACACCGGGGAGCTGTTTTTT.

This clonotype has at least ten counts. The chain couples TRBV6-5 to TRBJ2-3; TRBD2 matches 8 bases. Germline V CDR1 and CDR2: MNHEY, SVGAGI. V lost 6 bases and J lost 5; bases outside the gene matches: 7. The CDR3 consists of 14 residues. The chain's CDR3 is CASRGLERRDTQYF. DNA of the CDR3: TGTGCCAGCAGGGGACTAGAGCGGAGAGATACGCAGTATTTT.

In regard to this clonotype: A much larger clonotype is one base distant, so this may be a read error. The V gene is TRBV9, the J gene TRBJ2-1; tentatively, D is TRBD2 (5 bases). The CDR3 totals 17 residues. The V gene lost 4 bases and the J gene lost 6 bases, with 23 bases spanning the gap. Germline V gene sequence: CDR1 SGDLS, CDR2 YYNGEE. The chain's CDR3 is CASSIGFRASSPNEQFF. The CDR3 region has the DNA TGTGCCAGCAGCATCGGCTTTCGGGCATCTAGCCCCAATGAGCAGTTCTTC.

This clonotype was recorded only once. J is TRBJ1-4 and V is TRBV15; 9 bases map to TRBD1. In germline, CDR1 is LNHNV, CDR2 YYDKDF (reference sequence). There are 16 residues in the CDR3. V lost 2 bases, J lost 7 bases, and 8 bases stayed unmatched. DNA for the CDR3: TGTGCCACCAGCAGAAATCACGAGGGACAGGGTGAAAAACTGTTTTTT. This encodes CATSRNHEGQGEKLFF.

This clonotype was counted only a few times. A much more abundant neighbour one base away suggests this may be a read error. The rearrangement links TRBV12-3 or TRBV12-4 to TRBJ1-2; a possible D gene is TRBD1 (6 bases). The CDR3 covers 14 residues. CDR3 sequence: CASSPSRGRNGYPF. CDR3 DNA sequence: TGTGCCAGCAGTCCGAGCAGGGGACGAAACGGCTACCCCTTC.

This clonotype has a count of ten or more. V is TRBV6-5 and J is TRBJ2-7; TRBD2 matches 7 bases. With V trimmed by 5 bases and J by 3 bases, 4 bases remained unmatched. This CDR3 spans 13 amino acids. Germline V gene data show CDR1 as MNHEY and CDR2 as SVGAGI. The CDR3 bases are TGTGCCAGCAGTCGGCGGGAGATCTACGAGCAGTACTTC. Translation gives CASSRREIYEQYF.

This clonotype occurred many times. The chain joins TRBV6-4 to TRBJ2-1; TRBD2 aligns across 11 bases. The length of the CDR3 is 15 residues. CDR1 is MRHNA and CDR2 is SNTAGT in the germline V gene. With 4 bases clipped from V and 6 bases from J, the junction kept 5 bases outside the gene matches. The CDR3 DNA follows: TGTGCCAGCAGTGTACTAGCGGGAGAGGGCAATGAGCAGTTCTTC. Its protein product is CASSVLAGEGNEQFF.

This clonotype was seen ten or more times. The genes are TRBV25-1 and TRBJ2-5, with D maybe TRBD1 (5 bases). CDR1 and CDR2 (germline): MGHDK, SYGVNS. Trimming removed 1 base at V and 4 bases at J, with 10 bases between. This CDR3 has 14 amino acids. CDR3 amino acids: CASSESGRGETQYF. The CDR3, as DNA: TGTGCCAGCAGTGAATCCGGAAGGGGAGAGACCCAGTACTTC.

This clonotype was detected only a few times. This could be a read error, since a much larger clone is one nucleotide away. V is TRBV19 and J is TRBJ2-5; 11 positions match TRBD1. The CDR3 runs 15 residues. Trimming removed 8 bases from V and 1 base from J; junction bases left unmatched: 6. Looked up from germline, CDR1 is LNHDA and CDR2 is SQIVND (reference sequence). CDR3 residues: CASSSGTGGQETQYF. CDR3 nucleotide sequence: TGTGCCAGTTCCTCGGGGACAGGGGGCCAAGAGACCCAGTACTTC.

This clonotype has a handful of counts. The chain recombines TRBV4-3 with TRBJ2-1, with 12 bases matching TRBD2. V was clipped by 0 bases and J by 7 bases; unmatched bases: 7. Germline CDR1 reads LGHNA; CDR2 reads YSLEER. This CDR3 contains 17 residues. This CDR3 reads CASSQDGRLAGVNEQFF. In nucleotides, the CDR3 is TGCGCCAGCAGCCAAGATGGGAGACTAGCGGGAGTGAATGAGCAGTTCTTC.

This clonotype was seen at least ten times. The chain couples TRBV20-1 to TRBJ2-7, with TRBD2 identical over 7 bases. This CDR3 is built from 16 residues. Germline CDR1 and CDR2: DFQATT and SNEGSKA (reference sequence). V lost 1 base and J lost 9; bases outside the gene matches: 18. For the CDR3, the DNA is TGCAGTGCTAGAGGTCCCCTGGGTAGCGGGCTTAATGTGCAGTACTTC. Protein: CSARGPLGSGLNVQYF.

On this clonotype itself: The germline gene is not matched at one end of the junction; a read error may be the cause. The chain carries TRBV20-1 and TRBJ1-2; D uncertain. This CDR3 is 12 amino acids long. Germline CDR1 and CDR2: DFQATT and SNEGSKA (reference sequence). CDR3 protein: CSAREAIYGYTF. In DNA, the CDR3 is TGCAGTGCTAGAGAGGCCATCTATGGTTACACCTTC.

This clonotype was observed at least ten times. This chain uses TRBV19 with TRBJ1-6, with D hard to call. From germline, CDR1 is LNHDA and CDR2 SQIVND (reference sequence). V lost 4 bases and J 6 bases, leaving 13 bases between the germline ends. This CDR3 spans 15 amino acids. CDR3 nucleotides: TGTGCCAGTAGTAAGAAGGGCATGGTTAATTCACCCCTCCACTTT. It encodes CASSKKGMVNSPLHF.

The DNA of the CDR3 is TGTGCCAGCAGCCTCCAAGGGGATCCCTCGAACACCGGGGAGCTGTTTTTT. It encodes CASSLQGDPSNTGELFF. The V and J genes are TRBV14 and TRBJ2-2; the D gene is possibly TRBD1 (5 bases). V was clipped by 4 bases and J by 0 bases, with 15 bases between them. CDR1 and CDR2 from the germline V gene are SGHDN and FVKESK. The CDR3 sequence is 17 residues long.

This clonotype came up many times. This chain uses TRBV19 with TRBJ1-5; no firm D call. The CDR3 contains 13 residues. Trimming pared 5 bases from V and 3 bases from J, leaving 8 bases between. Germline V gene lookup returns CDR1 LNHDA and CDR2 SQIVND (reference sequence). CDR3 residues: CASSVQVNQPQHF. Here the CDR3 DNA reads TGTGCCAGTAGTGTCCAGGTCAATCAGCCCCAGCATTTT.

This clonotype was observed a few times. A read error may account for a junction end that differs from germline. The rearrangement links TRBV10-3 to TRBJ2-4; tentatively, D is TRBD1 (5 bases). The CDR3 length is 13 residues. The germline V gene has CDR1 ENHRY and CDR2 SYGVKD. CDR3 nucleotides: TGTGCCATCAGTACAGGAGCCAAAAGCATTCAGTACTTC. Its protein product is CAISTGAKSIQYF.

Of note for this clonotype: It may be a read error: a sequence one base away is much more abundant. The J gene is TRBJ1-5, the V gene TRBV20-1; no reliable D call. Germline V gene sequence: CDR1 DFQATT, CDR2 SNEGSKA (reference sequence). The CDR3 has 12 residues. The CDR3 protein is CSARDGVQPPHF. The CDR3, as DNA: TGCAGTGCTAGAGATGGGGTTCAGCCCCCGCATTTT.

This clonotype has more than one count but fewer than ten. V and J are TRBV6-5 and TRBJ2-2; TRBD1 agrees at 8 bases. Germline trimming cut 5 bases from V and 3 bases from J; bases unmatched to any gene: 8. CDR1 MNHEY and CDR2 SVGAGI come from the germline V gene. This CDR3 region has 16 residues. The CDR3 protein is CASSNRQGSYTGELFF. Here the CDR3 DNA reads TGTGCCAGCAGTAACCGACAGGGGAGCTACACCGGGGAGCTGTTTTTT.

The chain carries TRBV6-5 and TRBJ2-5; 8 positions agree with TRBD2. The CDR3 loop spans 17 amino acids. Looked up from germline, CDR1 is MNHEY and CDR2 is SVGAGI. The V segment lost 9 bases and the J segment 4 bases; nucleotides outside the gene matches: 19. The CDR3 sequence is CASRRGDSGAWGETQYF. The CDR3 region has the DNA TGTGCCAGTAGAAGGGGGGATAGCGGGGCCTGGGGAGAGACCCAGTACTTC.

This clonotype was observed a handful of times. This may come from a read error, since a much larger clone is one base off. The chain uses TRBV20-1 and TRBJ2-7, with TRBD1 matching over 7 bases. The CDR3 is 14 amino acids. J was trimmed by 6 bases and V by 2 bases; bases with no gene match: 10. The germline CDR1 and CDR2 sequences are DFQATT and SNEGSKA (reference sequence). The CDR3 is CSARHTGVGSEQYF. CDR3 sequence (DNA): TGCAGTGCTAGACATACAGGGGTAGGGTCCGAGCAGTACTTC.

This chain joins TRBV9 and TRBJ1-2, with TRBD1 matching over 7 bases. The CDR3 runs 15 residues. V lost 5 bases, J lost 3 bases, and 10 bases stayed unmatched. Germline V gene data show CDR1 as SGDLS and CDR2 as YYNGEE. CDR3 coding DNA: TGTGCCAGCAGTGCTGGGCCTGACAGGGACTATGGCTACACCTTC. Amino acids: CASSAGPDRDYGYTF.

This clonotype was observed many times. V is TRBV12-3 or TRBV12-4 and J is TRBJ1-5; TRBD1 agrees at 7 bases. V was clipped by 6 bases and J by 3 bases; unmatched bases: 2. This CDR3 region has 13 residues. For the CDR3, the DNA is TGTGCCAGCAGCGGACAGGCCAATCAGCCCCAGCATTTT. Protein sequence: CASSGQANQPQHF.

There are many counts of this clonotype. A junction end diverges from the germline sequence, so it may reflect a read error. The V call is TRBV7-7, the J call TRBJ2-5, with D hard to call. The CDR3 runs to 15 residues. Per germline, CDR1 SSHAT and CDR2 FNYEAQ (reference sequence). The CDR3 region is CASSLSGLPQETQYF. CDR3 sequence (DNA): TGTGCTAGCAGCCTTTCTGGCTTGCCGCAAGAGACCCAGTACTTC.

This chain connects TRBV27 to TRBJ1-5; weak D call: TRBD1 (5 bases). V gave up 3 bases and J gave up 6 bases, with 12 bases separating them. The CDR3 runs 14 residues. Germline V gene sequence: CDR1 MNHEY, CDR2 SMNVEV (reference sequence). The CDR3 loop reads CASSFSREGQPQHF. The CDR3 coding sequence is TGTGCCAGCAGTTTTTCCAGGGAAGGTCAGCCCCAGCATTTT.

This clonotype was seen repeatedly, ten times or more. The chain is built from TRBV10-3 and TRBJ2-2; D unresolved. The CDR3 is made up of 16 amino acids. Trimming removed 0 bases from V and 0 bases from J, with 8 bases in between. CDR1 ENHRY and CDR2 SYGVKD come from the germline V gene. CDR3 sequence: CAISESGRTNTGELFF. In nucleotides, the CDR3 is TGTGCCATCAGTGAGTCTGGGCGGACGAACACCGGGGAGCTGTTTTTT.

This clonotype has ten or more counts. The chain couples TRBV12-3 or TRBV12-4 to TRBJ2-1; 9 bases line up with TRBD2. The CDR3 extends over 14 amino acids. Germline trimming cut 3 bases from V and 7 bases from J; bases unmatched to any gene: 4. CDR3 residues: CASSFLAGDNEQFF. The DNA for the CDR3 is TGTGCCAGCAGTTTTTTAGCGGGGGATAATGAGCAGTTCTTC.